This T cell receptor beta chain was identified during a study of blood T cell repertoires in COVID-19. Methods used by the authors: Amplifying reference gene primers gave estimates of nucleated cell counts. Here immunoSEQ multiplex PCR was the method, and the copy in TCRdb shows in-frame clones only, minus some. The V and J calls and clone size were taken over from that table, and D and trimming were inferred from the DNA. The sample shows roughly 230,000 clones, 90% of them seen only once. The Seattle patients, enrolled during active infection, were followed longitudinally. Germline V CDR1 and CDR2: LNHDA, SQIVND (reference sequence). V lost 2 bases to trimming and J lost 8 bases, with 9 bases between them. CDR3 length equals 12 residues.

The chain employs TRBV19 and TRBJ1-2; D is uncertain. This TCR derives from a woman aged 55 to 70 with COVID-19, enrolled during active disease. Sequencing was done on a sample of peripheral blood. The CDR3: CASSIPGVGYTF. CDR3 nucleotides: TGTGCCAGTAGTATACCAGGTGTGGGCTACACCTTC.